Below, 4 T cell receptor beta chains from the same sample are listed, as sequenced in a study of Ad26.COV2.S vaccination and SARS-CoV-2 variants. Using immunoSEQ multiplex PCR, the repertoire was profiled, and TCRdb retains in-frame clones only, with some absent. This sample has some 250,000 clones, with around nine tenths found just once. Specified treatment: about 20 received Ad26.COV2.S at low or high dose, single or two shots; 5 received placebo; per-sample allocation not given. The samples date from day 63 after the first vaccine or placebo injection. The source material was peripheral blood, sampled in a trial of Ad26.COV2.S vaccine versus placebo. The receptors were gathered from a person aged 18-65 years who received the Ad26.COV2.S COVID-19 vaccine or a placebo.

This clone has only one observation. The chain employs TRBV11-2 and TRBJ2-6; D not certain. The germline CDR1 and CDR2 sequences are SGHAT and FQNNGV. V was pared by 0 bases and J by 0 bases, with 3 bases between. The CDR3 loop spans 15 amino acids. The CDR3 coding sequence is TGTGCCAGCAGCTTAGATTCCTCTGGGGCCAACGTCCTGACTTTC. Translating gives CASSLDSSGANVLTF.

The genes are TRBV4-1 and TRBJ1-5; maybe TRBD1 (5 bases). CDR3 length: 16 amino acids. Between the trimmed V and J ends, which lost 0 bases and 2 bases, there was a span of 11 bases. CDR1 and CDR2 from the germline V gene are MGHRA and YSYEKL. The CDR3 loop reads CASSQEGRVGNQPQHF. For the CDR3, the DNA is TGCGCCAGCAGCCAAGAGGGCAGGGTCGGCAATCAGCCCCAGCATTTT.

The CDR3 loop reads CASTAQSGNTIYF. In nucleotides, the CDR3 is TGCGCCAGCACCGCACAGAGTGGAAACACCATATATTTT. The chain couples TRBV5-1 to TRBJ1-3, with D unresolved. The CDR3 spans 13 residues. V gave up 6 bases and J gave up 3 bases, with 10 bases separating them. Germline assignment: CDR1 SGHRS and CDR2 YFSETQ.

The chain is built from TRBV6-5 and TRBJ2-6, with TRBD1 as a possible D gene (6 bases). Germline CDR1 MNHEY, CDR2 SVGAGI. CDR3 length: 16 amino acids. With 2 bases removed from V and 2 bases from J, the gap between germline ends came to 10 bases. Written as DNA, the CDR3 is TGTGCCAGCAGTTACAGGACAGCGGCTGGGGCCAACGTCCTGACTTTC. It is translated as CASSYRTAAGANVLTF.